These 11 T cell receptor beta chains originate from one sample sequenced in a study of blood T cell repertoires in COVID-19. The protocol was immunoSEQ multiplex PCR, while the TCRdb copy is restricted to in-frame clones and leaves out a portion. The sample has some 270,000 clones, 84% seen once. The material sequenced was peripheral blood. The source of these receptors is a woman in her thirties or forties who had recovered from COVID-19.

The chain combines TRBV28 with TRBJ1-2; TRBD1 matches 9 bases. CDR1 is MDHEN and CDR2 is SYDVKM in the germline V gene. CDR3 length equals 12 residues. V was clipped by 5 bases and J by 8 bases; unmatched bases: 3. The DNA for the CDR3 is TGTGCCAGCAGTCGGGGACAGGGCGGCTACACCTTC. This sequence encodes CASSRGQGGYTF.

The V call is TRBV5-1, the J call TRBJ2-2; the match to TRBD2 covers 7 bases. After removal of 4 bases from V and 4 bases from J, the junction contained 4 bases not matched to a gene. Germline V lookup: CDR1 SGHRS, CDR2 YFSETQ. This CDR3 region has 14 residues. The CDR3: CASSPRTSTGELFF. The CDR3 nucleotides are TGCGCCAGCAGCCCACGGACTAGCACCGGGGAGCTGTTTTTT.

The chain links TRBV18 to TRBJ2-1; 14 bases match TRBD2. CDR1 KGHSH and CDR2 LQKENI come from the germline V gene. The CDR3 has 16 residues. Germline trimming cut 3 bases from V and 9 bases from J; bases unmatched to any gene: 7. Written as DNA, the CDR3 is TGTGCCAGCTCACCGGGACTAGCGGGGGAAATCGGTGAGCAGTTCTTC. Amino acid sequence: CASSPGLAGEIGEQFF.

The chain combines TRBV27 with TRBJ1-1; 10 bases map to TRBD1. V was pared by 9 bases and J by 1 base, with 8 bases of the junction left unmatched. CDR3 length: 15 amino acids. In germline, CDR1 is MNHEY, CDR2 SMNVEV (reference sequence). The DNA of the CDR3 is TGTGCCAGTCGCACCGGGACAGGGGCGAACACTGAAGCTTTCTTT. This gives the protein CASRTGTGANTEAFF.

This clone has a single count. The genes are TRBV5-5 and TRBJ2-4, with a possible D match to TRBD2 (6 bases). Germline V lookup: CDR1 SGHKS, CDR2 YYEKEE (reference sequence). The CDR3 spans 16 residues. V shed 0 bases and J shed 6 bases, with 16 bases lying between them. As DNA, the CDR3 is TGTGCCAGCAGCTTGGTATTCCGCGGGGACGGAAACATTCAGTACTTC. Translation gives CASSLVFRGDGNIQYF.

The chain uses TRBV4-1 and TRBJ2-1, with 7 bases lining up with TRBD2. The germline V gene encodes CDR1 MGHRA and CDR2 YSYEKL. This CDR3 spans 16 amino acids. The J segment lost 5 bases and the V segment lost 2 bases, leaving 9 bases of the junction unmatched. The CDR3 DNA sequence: TGCGCCAGCAGCCAAACCATTCGGACTAGTGACAATGAGCAGTTCTTC. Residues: CASSQTIRTSDNEQFF.

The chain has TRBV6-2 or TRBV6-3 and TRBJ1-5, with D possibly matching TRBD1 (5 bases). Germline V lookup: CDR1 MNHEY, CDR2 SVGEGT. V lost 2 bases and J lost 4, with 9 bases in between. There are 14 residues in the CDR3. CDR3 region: CASSYGSGNQPQHF. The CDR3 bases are TGTGCCAGCAGTTACGGGTCAGGGAATCAGCCCCAGCATTTT.

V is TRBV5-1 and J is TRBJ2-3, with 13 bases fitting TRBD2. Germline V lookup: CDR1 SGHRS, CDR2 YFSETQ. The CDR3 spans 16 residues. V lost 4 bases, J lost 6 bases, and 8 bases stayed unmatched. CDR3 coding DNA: TGCGCCAGCAGCGGGGGACTAGCGGGGTGGGCGGATACGCAGTATTTT. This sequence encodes CASSGGLAGWADTQYF.

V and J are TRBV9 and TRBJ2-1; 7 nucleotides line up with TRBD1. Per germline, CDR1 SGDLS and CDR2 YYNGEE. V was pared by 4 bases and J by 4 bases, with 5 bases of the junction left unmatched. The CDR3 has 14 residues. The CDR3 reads CASSLGTAYNEQFF. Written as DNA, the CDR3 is TGTGCCAGCAGCCTTGGGACAGCTTACAATGAGCAGTTCTTC.

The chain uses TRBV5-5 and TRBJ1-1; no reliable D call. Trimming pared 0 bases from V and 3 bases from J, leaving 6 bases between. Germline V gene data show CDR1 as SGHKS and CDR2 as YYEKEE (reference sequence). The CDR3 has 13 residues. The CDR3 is CASSLAGDTEAFF. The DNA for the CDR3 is TGTGCCAGCAGCTTGGCCGGGGACACTGAAGCTTTCTTT.

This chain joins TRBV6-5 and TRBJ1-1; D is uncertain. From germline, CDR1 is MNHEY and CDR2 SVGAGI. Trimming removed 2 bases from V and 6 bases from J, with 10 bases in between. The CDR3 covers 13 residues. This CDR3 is CASSYGRLAEAFF. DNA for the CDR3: TGTGCCAGCAGTTACGGCAGGCTCGCTGAAGCTTTCTTT.